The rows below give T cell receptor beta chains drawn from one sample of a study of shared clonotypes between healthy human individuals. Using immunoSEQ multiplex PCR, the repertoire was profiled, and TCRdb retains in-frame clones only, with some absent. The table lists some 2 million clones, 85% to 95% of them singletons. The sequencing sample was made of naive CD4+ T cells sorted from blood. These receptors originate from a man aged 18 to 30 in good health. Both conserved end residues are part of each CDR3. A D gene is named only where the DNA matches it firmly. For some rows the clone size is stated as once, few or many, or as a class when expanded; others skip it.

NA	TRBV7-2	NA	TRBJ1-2	CASSLEGGGPYGYTF	TGTGCCAGCAGCTTAGAGGGCGGCGGGCCCTATGGCTACACCTTC
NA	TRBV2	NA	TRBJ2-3	CASPTGRRDTQYF	TGTGCCAGCCCAACAGGGAGAAGAGATACGCAGTATTTT
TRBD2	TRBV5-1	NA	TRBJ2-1	CASSQTSGTPNEQFF	TGCGCCAGCAGCCAGACTAGCGGGACCCCCAATGAGCAGTTCTTC
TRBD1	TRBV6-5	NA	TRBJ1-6	CASSSTYGQANSPLHF	TGTGCCAGCAGTTCGACATACGGACAGGCTAATTCACCCCTCCACTTT
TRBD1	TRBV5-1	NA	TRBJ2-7	CASRVAGTGKGEQYF	TGCGCCAGCAGGGTCGCCGGGACAGGGAAGGGCGAGCAGTACTTC
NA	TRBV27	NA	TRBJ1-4	CASSRHRDSANEKLFF	TGTGCCAGCAGCCGGCACAGGGATTCGGCTAATGAAAAACTGTTTTTT
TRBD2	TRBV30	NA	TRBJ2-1	CAWSVGLAGGNEQFF	TGTGCCTGGAGTGTAGGGCTAGCGGGGGGAAATGAGCAGTTCTTC
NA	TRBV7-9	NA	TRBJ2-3	CASTPGGDTQYF	TGTGCCAGCACCCCCGGGGGAGATACGCAGTATTTT
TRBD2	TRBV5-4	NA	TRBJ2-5	CASSRAGAGQWETQYF	TGTGCCAGCAGCCGAGCGGGAGCGGGTCAGTGGGAGACCCAGTACTTC
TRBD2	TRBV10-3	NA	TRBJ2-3	CAISRLAGGTDTQYF	TGTGCCATCAGTAGACTAGCGGGAGGGACAGATACGCAGTATTTT
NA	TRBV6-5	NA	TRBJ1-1	CASSRDLTPLAFF	TGTGCCAGCTCAAGGGATCTAACTCCCCTAGCTTTCTTT
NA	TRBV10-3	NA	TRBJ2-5	CAIRGGAEETQYF	TGTGCCATCCGAGGCGGGGCCGAAGAGACCCAGTACTTC
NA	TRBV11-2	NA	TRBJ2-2	CASSSRGKGTGELFF	TGTGCCAGCAGCTCCAGGGGAAAAGGGACCGGGGAGCTGTTTTTT
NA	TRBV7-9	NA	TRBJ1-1	CASSPNPGNGEGSTEAFF	TGTGCCAGCAGCCCTAATCCGGGGAACGGGGAAGGGAGTACTGAAGCTTTCTTT
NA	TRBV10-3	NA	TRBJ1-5	CAISESIQGNQPQHF	TGTGCCATCAGTGAGTCCATCCAGGGCAATCAGCCCCAGCATTTT
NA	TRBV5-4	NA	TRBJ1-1	CASSQIDSGLNTEAFF	TGTGCCAGCAGCCAGATCGACAGTGGCTTGAACACTGAAGCTTTCTTT
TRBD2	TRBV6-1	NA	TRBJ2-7	CASNTGTSIHEQYF	TGTGCCAGCAACACCGGGACTAGCATCCACGAGCAGTACTTC
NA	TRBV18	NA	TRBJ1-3	CASSPAGENTIYF	TGTGCCAGCTCACCTGCAGGGGAGAACACCATATATTTT
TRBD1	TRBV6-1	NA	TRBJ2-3	CASRGTGGTDTQYF	TGTGCCAGCCGGGGCACAGGGGGCACAGATACGCAGTATTTT
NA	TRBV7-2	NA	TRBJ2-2	CASSPPVRELFF	TGTGCCAGCAGCCCCCCCGTCCGGGAGCTGTTTTTT
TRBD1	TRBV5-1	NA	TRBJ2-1	CASSTGQGYNEQFF	TGCGCCAGCAGCACCGGACAGGGGTACAATGAGCAGTTCTTC
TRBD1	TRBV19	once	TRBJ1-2	CASRTGTGGIGYGYTF	TGTGCCAGTAGAACCGGGACAGGGGGCATCGGGTATGGCTACACCTTC
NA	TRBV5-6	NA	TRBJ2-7	CASSFLEANHEQYF	TGTGCCAGCAGCTTTTTGGAGGCTAACCACGAGCAGTACTTC
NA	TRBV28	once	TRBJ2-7	CASSLGGGSSYEQYF	TGTGCCAGCAGTTTAGGGGGCGGGAGCTCCTACGAGCAGTACTTC
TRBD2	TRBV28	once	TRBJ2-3	CASSLSGGGASDTQYF	TGTGCCAGCAGCCTCTCGGGCGGGGGTGCGTCGGATACGCAGTATTTT
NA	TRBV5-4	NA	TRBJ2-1	CASSLIDTGVGEQFF	TGTGCCAGCAGCTTGATCGACACGGGGGTGGGTGAGCAGTTCTTC
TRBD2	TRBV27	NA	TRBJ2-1	CASSLWVLAGVGGEQFF	TGTGCCAGCAGCCTATGGGTGCTAGCGGGAGTAGGAGGCGAGCAGTTCTTC
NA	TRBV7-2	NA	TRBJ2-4	CASSETRGPKNIQYF	TGTGCCAGCAGCGAGACTCGGGGACCGAAAAACATTCAGTACTTC
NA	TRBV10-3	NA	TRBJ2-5	CATARGAETQYF	TGTGCCACGGCCCGGGGTGCCGAGACCCAGTACTTC
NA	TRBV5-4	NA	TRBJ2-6	CASSPSRDPGANVLTF	TGTGCCAGCAGCCCCTCAAGGGACCCTGGGGCCAACGTCCTGACTTTC
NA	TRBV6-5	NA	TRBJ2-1	CAALGFNEQFF	TGTGCCGCCCTCGGGTTCAATGAGCAGTTCTTC
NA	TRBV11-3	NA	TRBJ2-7	CASSLIPGHEQYF	TGTGCCAGCAGCTTAATACCCGGACACGAGCAGTACTTC
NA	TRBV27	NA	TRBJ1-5	CASSPDLRANQPQHF	TGTGCCAGCAGCCCAGACCTCCGGGCTAATCAGCCCCAGCATTTT